The 23 T cell receptor beta chains reported below all come from one sample, sequenced in a study of identifying expanded T cells in peripheral blood. TCRdb keeps only in-frame clones here, not all; method: immunoSEQ multiplex PCR. This table holds about 74,000 clones, 80% to 90% found once. Sequencing was carried out using blood. The receptors derive from a person between 18 and 75 years old in good health.

The chain combines TRBV18 with TRBJ1-4; D gene unclear. The CDR3 consists of 17 residues. V dropped 1 base and J dropped 0 bases, with 12 bases sitting between them. Germline assignment: CDR1 KGHSH and CDR2 LQKENI. The CDR3 DNA follows: TGTGCCAGCTCACCACGTAGGGCGGCGGCAACTAATGAAAAACTGTTTTTT. Translated, it gives CASSPRRAAATNEKLFF.

This clone was seen more than once but under ten times. The gene calls are TRBV29-1 and TRBJ1-5; D unresolved. The CDR3 runs 13 residues. Trimming pared 4 bases from V and 5 bases from J, leaving 12 bases between. Germline assignment: CDR1 SQVTM and CDR2 ANQGSEA. CDR3 loop: CSVGRNRDQPQHF. CDR3 DNA: TGCAGCGTTGGGCGTAATCGGGATCAGCCCCAGCATTTT.

The chain employs TRBV6-1 and TRBJ1-2, with TRBD1 matching 9 bases. With 6 bases clipped from V and 4 bases from J, the junction kept 3 bases outside the gene matches. The length of the CDR3 is 13 residues. Germline CDR1 MNHNS, CDR2 SASEGT. The CDR3 region has the DNA TGTGCCAGCAGCCCGGACAGGGGCTATGGCTACACCTTC. Its translation: CASSPDRGYGYTF.

The gene calls are TRBV9 and TRBJ2-2; D gene uncertain. This CDR3 has 14 residues. Germline CDR1 reads SGDLS; CDR2 reads YYNGEE. The V gene lost 1 base and the J gene lost 3 bases, with 7 bases spanning the gap. CDR3 sequence reads: CASSVWTDTGELFF. DNA for the CDR3: TGTGCCAGCAGCGTATGGACGGACACCGGGGAGCTGTTTTTT.

This chain uses TRBV4-1 with TRBJ2-2; 9 positions agree with TRBD1. Trimming cost V 7 bases and J 4 bases; bases outside gene matches: 4. CDR1 is MGHRA and CDR2 is YSYEKL in the germline V gene. This CDR3 comprises 14 residues. The DNA for the CDR3 is TGCGCCAGCACTCGGACAGGGGTCACCGGGGAGCTGTTTTTT. Its translation is CASTRTGVTGELFF.

The chain combines TRBV4-3 with TRBJ2-3; weak D call: TRBD1 (5 bases). The CDR3 has 13 amino acids. The V gene's germline CDR1 is LGHNA and CDR2 YSLEER. V was trimmed by 0 bases and J by 8 bases, leaving 9 bases between them. The CDR3 sequence: CASSQEQDATQYF. CDR3 nucleotides: TGCGCCAGCAGCCAAGAACAGGATGCTACGCAGTATTTT.

The rearrangement uses TRBV15 and TRBJ2-7; 8 positions match TRBD1. The V segment lost 1 base and the J segment 1 base; nucleotides outside the gene matches: 3. Germline V lookup: CDR1 LNHNV, CDR2 YYDKDF (reference sequence). The CDR3 length is 15 residues. DNA of the CDR3: TGTGCCACCAGCAGAGGACAGGGGCATTCCTACGAGCAGTACTTC. Amino acid sequence: CATSRGQGHSYEQYF.

The CDR3 is CASSSTGLNQPQHF. In DNA, the CDR3 is TGTGCCAGCAGCTCGACAGGCCTTAATCAGCCCCAGCATTTT. V is TRBV5-6 and J is TRBJ1-5, with D perhaps matching TRBD1 (6 bases). Germline lookup yields CDR1 SGHDT and CDR2 YYEEEE. The CDR3 length is 14 residues. The V gene lost 3 bases and the J gene lost 4 bases, with 11 bases spanning the gap.

This clone is medium-sized in the sample. This sample includes further DNA sequences coding for the same CDR3. V and J are TRBV28 and TRBJ2-7; D is ambiguous. Germline-derived CDR1 and CDR2 are MDHEN and SYDVKM. V dropped 6 bases and J dropped 1 base, with 10 bases sitting between them. CDR3 length: 13 residues. The CDR3 sequence is CASSLGLSYEQYF. Written as DNA, the CDR3 is TGTGCCAGCAGCCTAGGTCTATCCTACGAGCAGTACTTC.

The CDR3 DNA reads as TGTGCCTCCAAGGGGTCGACAGGGAGGGATGGCTACACCTTC. Amino acid sequence: CASKGSTGRDGYTF. The chain uses TRBV28 and TRBJ1-2, with TRBD1 identical over 7 bases. CDR1 is MDHEN, CDR2 SYDVKM, per germline. J gave up 6 bases and V 11 bases, and 15 bases lay outside the gene matches. The CDR3 is 14 amino acids.

This rearrangement joins TRBV6-5 to TRBJ1-2, with D unresolved. The V gene's germline CDR1 is MNHEY and CDR2 SVGAGI. The length of the CDR3 is 12 residues. With 2 bases removed from V and 8 bases from J, the gap between germline ends came to 9 bases. The CDR3 nucleotides read TGTGCCAGCAGTTACGACCGCAGGGGCTACACCTTC. This encodes CASSYDRRGYTF.

This clone was observed once. The chain links TRBV15 to TRBJ2-4; TRBD1 matches 12 bases. The CDR3 length is 18 residues. Trimming at V came to 4 bases and at J to 2 bases, leaving 9 bases not matched to a gene. CDR1 is LNHNV, CDR2 YYDKDF, per germline (reference sequence). The CDR3 spells CATSTRTGTGGSKNIQYF. DNA of the CDR3: TGTGCCACCAGCACCCGTACCGGGACAGGGGGCTCCAAAAACATTCAGTACTTC.

V usage is TRBV28 and J usage is TRBJ1-4, with D uncertain. CDR1 MDHEN and CDR2 SYDVKM come from the germline V gene. This CDR3 contains 14 residues. Between the trimmed V and J ends, which lost 7 bases and 8 bases, there was a span of 17 bases. In DNA, the CDR3 is TGTGCCAGCACCTCATTGATCCAGTGGGAAAAACTGTTTTTT. Its protein product is CASTSLIQWEKLFF.

J is TRBJ1-3 and V is TRBV18; the match to TRBD1 covers 7 bases. The V segment lost 2 bases and the J segment 4 bases; nucleotides outside the gene matches: 8. The CDR3 covers 16 residues. From germline, CDR1 is KGHSH and CDR2 LQKENI. CDR3: CASSPAGTVAGNTIYF. The CDR3 DNA is TGTGCCAGCTCACCAGCCGGGACAGTTGCGGGAAACACCATATATTTT.

The chain joins TRBV10-3 to TRBJ2-1, with D unresolved. The CDR3 spans 11 residues. V lost 3 bases and J lost 8, with 5 bases in between. The germline V gene encodes CDR1 ENHRY and CDR2 SYGVKD. CDR3 region: CAISDPDEQFF. Written as DNA, the CDR3 is TGTGCCATCAGTGACCCAGATGAGCAGTTCTTC.

The CDR3 protein is CASSPQRANEKLFF. CDR3 sequence (DNA): TGCGCCAGCAGCCCACAGAGAGCTAATGAAAAACTGTTTTTT. The rearrangement joins TRBV4-1 to TRBJ1-4; no clear D. The V and J ends lost 4 bases and 3 bases respectively, with 9 bases between them. The CDR3 is 14 residues long. The V gene's germline CDR1 is MGHRA and CDR2 YSYEKL.

The chain links TRBV28 to TRBJ1-2; no reliable D call. V was shortened by 5 bases and J by 2 bases, with 9 bases between the two germline ends. Germline assignment: CDR1 MDHEN and CDR2 SYDVKM. CDR3 length equals 13 residues. CDR3 DNA sequence: TGTGCCAGCAGTATCCACCCCAACTATGGCTACACCTTC. Translated: CASSIHPNYGYTF.

The rearrangement uses TRBV10-1 and TRBJ2-3; no firm D call. The CDR3 spans 13 residues. CDR1 is WNHNN and CDR2 is SYGVQD in the germline V gene (reference sequence). The V end lost 7 bases, the J end lost 2 bases, and 10 bases lay between the germline ends. The CDR3 DNA is TGCGCCAGCACTTCCTGCCACACAGATACGCAGTATTTT. Translating gives CASTSCHTDTQYF.

The chain combines TRBV9 with TRBJ2-3; D call uncertain. The V end lost 2 bases, the J end lost 2 bases, and 12 bases lay between the germline ends. The CDR3 contains 15 residues. CDR1 is SGDLS and CDR2 is YYNGEE in the germline V gene. CDR3 nucleotide sequence: TGTGCCAGCAGCGTCGGCCTAGGCCTCACAGATACGCAGTATTTT. Protein sequence: CASSVGLGLTDTQYF.

The chain carries TRBV6-6 and TRBJ2-7; TRBD1 matches 10 bases. This CDR3 spans 14 amino acids. The V and J ends lost 10 bases and 4 bases, in that order; junction bases with no gene match: 10. Germline V gene sequence: CDR1 MNHNY, CDR2 SVGAGI (reference sequence). CDR3 amino acids: CANSIDRGPYEQYF. As DNA, the CDR3 is TGTGCCAACTCAATAGACAGGGGGCCATACGAGCAGTACTTC.

The V gene is TRBV6-5, the J gene TRBJ2-7, with a tentative D call TRBD2 (6 bases). Germline loops: CDR1 MNHEY, CDR2 SVGAGI. The length of the CDR3 is 13 residues. Trimming shortened V by 6 bases and J by 5 bases, and 14 bases separated the two germline ends. In DNA, the CDR3 is TGTGCCAGCAGCCGCGGGATCCGCGACGAGCAGTACTTC. Its protein product is CASSRGIRDEQYF.

As DNA, the CDR3 is TGTGCCAGCAGTTCTCCGACAGAACTCTCTGGAAACACCATATATTTT. This translates into CASSSPTELSGNTIYF. J is TRBJ1-3 and V is TRBV28, with D possibly being TRBD1 (5 bases). V was clipped by 4 bases and J by 0 bases, with 13 bases between them. CDR3 size: 16 residues. Germline lookup yields CDR1 MDHEN and CDR2 SYDVKM.

This clone was counted a single time. The chain combines TRBV6-6 with TRBJ2-1; D is ambiguous. The V end was cut by 8 bases, the J end by 1 base, with 12 bases between. Looked up from germline, CDR1 is MNHNY and CDR2 is SVGAGI (reference sequence). The CDR3 runs to 14 residues. The CDR3 spells CASCRTGSYNEQFF. In DNA, the CDR3 is TGTGCCAGCTGTAGGACGGGTTCCTACAATGAGCAGTTCTTC.